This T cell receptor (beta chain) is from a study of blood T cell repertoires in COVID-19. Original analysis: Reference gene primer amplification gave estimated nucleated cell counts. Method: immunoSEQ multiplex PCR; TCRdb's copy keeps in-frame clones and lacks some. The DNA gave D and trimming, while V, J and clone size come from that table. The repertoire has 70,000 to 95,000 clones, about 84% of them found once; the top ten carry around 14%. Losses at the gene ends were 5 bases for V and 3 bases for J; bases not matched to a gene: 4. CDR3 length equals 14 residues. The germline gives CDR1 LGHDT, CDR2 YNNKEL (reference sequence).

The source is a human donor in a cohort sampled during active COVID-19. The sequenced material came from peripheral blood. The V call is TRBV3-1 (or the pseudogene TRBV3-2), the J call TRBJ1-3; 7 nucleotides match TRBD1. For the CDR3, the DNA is TGTGCCAGCAGCTACAGGGGTGGTGGAAACACCATATATTTT. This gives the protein CASSYRGGGNTIYF.